This T cell receptor (beta chain) was identified during a study of graft-versus-host responses after intestinal transplantation. Study-level background: Transplants given to recipients were multivisceral, liver-intestinal, or isolated intestinal. Anti-thymocyte globulin induction preceded roughly 3 years of tacrolimus and steroid maintenance in all recipients. General study points: Among recipient marrow samples, GvH clones were found; some appeared first in ileum or blood.

Measured with immunoSEQ multiplex PCR; TCRdb has only the in-frame clones, and not every one. The repertoire consists of about 11,000 clones, with approximately 31% occurring once and the leading ten covering 1.5% to 2%. Around 200,000 CFSE-labeled responder cells were plated with around 200,000 irradiated, violet-dye-labeled stimulator cells. This receptor was identified in a human patient who was an organ donor for intestinal transplantation. This specimen consisted of alloreactive CD4+ T cells from a mixed lymphocyte reaction culture, obtained before transplantation. Subset in this sample: CFSE-low proliferating T cells sorted from roughly 6-day pre-transplant mixed lymphocyte reaction (GvH or HvG direction).

The CDR3 region is CASSLAWGQGGNEQFF. The CDR3 nucleotides read TGCGCCAGCAGCTTGGCTTGGGGACAGGGCGGCAATGAGCAGTTCTTC. This rearrangement joins TRBV5-1 to TRBJ2-1; 9 bases are a match to TRBD1. Germline loops: CDR1 SGHRS, CDR2 YFSETQ. V lost 0 bases to trimming and J lost 6 bases; unmatched junction nucleotides: 7. CDR3 size: 16 residues.